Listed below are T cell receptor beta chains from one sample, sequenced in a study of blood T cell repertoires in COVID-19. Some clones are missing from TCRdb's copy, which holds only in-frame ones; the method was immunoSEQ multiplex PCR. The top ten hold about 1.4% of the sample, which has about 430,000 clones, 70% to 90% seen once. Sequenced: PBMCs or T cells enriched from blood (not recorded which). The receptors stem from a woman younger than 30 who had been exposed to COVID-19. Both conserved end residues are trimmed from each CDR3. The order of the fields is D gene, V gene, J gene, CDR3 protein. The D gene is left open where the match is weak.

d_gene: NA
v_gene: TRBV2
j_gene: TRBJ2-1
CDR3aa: ASRMLVGGYNEQF

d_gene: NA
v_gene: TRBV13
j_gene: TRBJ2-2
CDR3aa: ASSLGAGYTGELF

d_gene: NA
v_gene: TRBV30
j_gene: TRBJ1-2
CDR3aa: AHRDFYGYT

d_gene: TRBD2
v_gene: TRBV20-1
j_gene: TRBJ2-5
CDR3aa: SASSPGLAGLRETQY

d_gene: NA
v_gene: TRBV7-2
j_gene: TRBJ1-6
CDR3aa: ASATLSGISSPLH

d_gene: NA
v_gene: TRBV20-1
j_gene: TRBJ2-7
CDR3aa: SASSTGYYEQY

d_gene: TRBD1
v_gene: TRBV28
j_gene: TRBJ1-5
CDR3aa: ASSTRGRGDQPQH

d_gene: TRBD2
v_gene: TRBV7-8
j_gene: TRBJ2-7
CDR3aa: ASSATGRGGAEQY

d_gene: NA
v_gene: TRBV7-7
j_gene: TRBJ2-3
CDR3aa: ASSSGPQDTQY

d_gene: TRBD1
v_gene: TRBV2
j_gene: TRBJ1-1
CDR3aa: ASRQGGTEAF

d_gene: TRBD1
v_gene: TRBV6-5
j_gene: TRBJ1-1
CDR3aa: ASSGKDRGYAEAF

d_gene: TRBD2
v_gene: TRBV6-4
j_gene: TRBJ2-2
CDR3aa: ASSWTSGNTGELF

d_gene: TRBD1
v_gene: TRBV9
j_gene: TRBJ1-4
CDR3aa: ASSGNRGGEKLF